This record concerns one T cell receptor (beta chain) sequence. Its antigen is currently unknown. The sample is drawn from a study of CD8 T cells in ankylosing spondylitis. Quantitative 5'-RACE with molecular barcodes was used to make the TCR beta libraries. TCRdb called the 5' RACE reads again in MiXCR, with one record for every CDR3 protein. The data hold about 360,000 distinct CDR3 sequences, with 20% observed a single time. This CDR3 contains 15 residues. V dropped 4 bases and J dropped 8 bases, with 17 bases sitting between them. Study outcomes and limitations: Matched ankylosing spondylitis synovial fluid reportedly contained a significantly enriched population of disease-linked clones.

The rearrangement joins TRBV12-3 or TRBV12-4 to TRBJ2-2; D might be TRBD1 or TRBD2, each matching 5 bases. The sequencing sample was made of blood, either unsorted or a sorted T cell fraction (not recorded which). This clonotype was sampled from a male donor with ankylosing spondylitis or in good health (not recorded which). CDR3 loop: CASSSGTPSLGELFF. The CDR3 nucleotides are TGTGCCAGCAGTTCCGGGACCCCCTCTTTGGGGGAGCTGTTTTTT.